The source of this TCR beta chain is a study of Graves' ophthalmopathy and Graves' hyperthyroidism. Study as a whole: Over 18 months of follow-up, stable hyperthyroidism required that no ophthalmopathy appear.

This clonotype has a count of ten or more. Its antigen is unidentified. RNA transcripts were the source from which TCR beta CDR3 regions were amplified. An initial RT-PCR round employing HTBI primers preceded a second-round multiplex PCR. Via MiXCR, TCRdb re-called the multiplex PCR reads, giving one row per CDR3 protein. The sample has around 1,000,000 distinct CDR3 sequences, about 35% seen once; the top ten hold 11%. Study findings and constraints: In separating ophthalmopathy from stable hyperthyroidism, a 13-signature model achieved 85% to 90% sensitivity and approximately 81% specificity.

Input material: peripheral blood or thyroid tissue (not recorded which). The receptor was derived from an adult man with Graves' hyperthyroidism.

The CDR3, as DNA: TGTGCCACCAGCAGAGTTCAGGGGCCGAAGACCCAGTACTTC. Its protein product is CATSRVQGPKTQYF. V usage is TRBV15 and J usage is TRBJ2-5; TRBD1 is a possible D gene (6 bases). V lost 1 base to trimming and J lost 6 bases, with 12 bases between them. This CDR3 is 14 amino acids long. Looked up from germline, CDR1 is LNHNV and CDR2 is YYDKDF (reference sequence).